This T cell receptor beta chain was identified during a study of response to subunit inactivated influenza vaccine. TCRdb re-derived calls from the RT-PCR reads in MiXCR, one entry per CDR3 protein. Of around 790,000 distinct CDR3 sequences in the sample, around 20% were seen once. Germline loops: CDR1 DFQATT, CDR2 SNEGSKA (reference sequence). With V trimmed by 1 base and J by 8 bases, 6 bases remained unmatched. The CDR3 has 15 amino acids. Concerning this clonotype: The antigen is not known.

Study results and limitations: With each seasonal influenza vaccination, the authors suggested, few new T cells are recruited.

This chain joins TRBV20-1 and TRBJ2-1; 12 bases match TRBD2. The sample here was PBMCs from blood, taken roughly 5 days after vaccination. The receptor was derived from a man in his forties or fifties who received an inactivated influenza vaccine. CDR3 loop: CSARVASGGGYEQFF. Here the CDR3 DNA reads TGCAGTGCTAGAGTCGCTAGCGGGGGGGGCTATGAGCAGTTCTTC.